The 21 T cell receptor beta chains given below trace back to one sample, sequenced in a study of graft-versus-host responses after intestinal transplantation. Clones were sequenced by immunoSEQ multiplex PCR, and TCRdb holds only the in-frame ones, with some missing. Among over 15,000 clones listed, approximately 38% were seen once. The researchers put about 200,000 CFSE-labeled responder cells into plates with about 200,000 irradiated, violet-dye-labeled stimulator cells. The sequencing used alloreactive CD8+ T cells from a mixed lymphocyte reaction culture, collected before intestinal transplant. The subset denotes: CFSE-low proliferating T cells sorted from roughly 6-day pre-transplant mixed lymphocyte reaction (GvH or HvG direction). The receptors derive from a human patient who received an intestinal transplant.

A few counts support this clone. V and J are TRBV6-6 and TRBJ2-7; 7 bases agree with TRBD1. CDR1 is MNHNY, CDR2 SVGAGI, per germline (reference sequence). V dropped 4 bases and J dropped 3; count of bases not matched to a gene: 3. The CDR3 length is 13 residues. The CDR3 sequence is CASSLGQLYEQYF. CDR3 DNA: TGTGCCAGCAGTTTGGGACAGCTCTACGAGCAGTACTTC.

The chain's CDR3 is CASSYGTMNTEAFF. CDR3 sequence (DNA): TGCGCCAGCAGTTACGGAACCATGAACACTGAAGCTTTCTTT. This chain links TRBV5-1 with TRBJ1-1; D uncertain. Germline assignment: CDR1 SGHRS and CDR2 YFSETQ. CDR3 size: 14 residues. Trimming cost V 5 bases and J 0 bases, with 11 bases left between them.

The CDR3 coding sequence is TGTGCCAGCAGTCTCACGAGGGGGGCGAACTATGGCTACACCTTC. This gives the protein CASSLTRGANYGYTF. This chain joins TRBV11-2 and TRBJ1-2; the D gene is possibly TRBD1 (6 bases). The CDR3 totals 15 residues. Germline CDR1 reads SGHAT; CDR2 reads FQNNGV. V lost 6 bases, J lost 2 bases, and 16 bases lay in between.

In this sample, this clone is medium-sized (0.01 to 0.1%). This sequence joins TRBV6-4 and TRBJ2-7, with a weak D call TRBD2 (6 bases). CDR3 length: 11 residues. In germline, CDR1 is MRHNA, CDR2 SNTAGT. Deletions cut 8 bases from V and 6 bases from J, with 11 bases between. The CDR3 spells CASVEGCEQYF. The DNA for the CDR3 is TGTGCCAGCGTGGAGGGGTGCGAGCAGTACTTC.

The chain couples TRBV27 to TRBJ2-2, with TRBD1 matching 7 bases. From germline, CDR1 is MNHEY and CDR2 SMNVEV (reference sequence). This CDR3 has 13 residues. Trimming took 2 bases from V and 6 from J; bases not matched to a gene: 0. DNA for the CDR3: TGTGCCAGCAGTTTAACAGGGGCCGGGGAGCTGTTTTTT. Its protein is CASSLTGAGELFF.

This clone was observed a few times. The chain recombines TRBV6-6 with TRBJ1-2; perhaps TRBD1 as D (6 bases). Germline V CDR1 and CDR2: MNHNY, SVGAGI (reference sequence). Trimming stripped 2 bases from V and 6 bases from J, with 10 bases between. CDR3 length equals 13 residues. The CDR3 DNA reads as TGTGCCAGCAGTTACGGGACAAAAAATGGCTACACCTTC. It is translated as CASSYGTKNGYTF.

This sequence joins TRBV4-1 and TRBJ2-7; D gene uncertain. From germline, CDR1 is MGHRA and CDR2 YSYEKL. The CDR3 length is 14 residues. The ends were cut back, 2 bases at V and 1 base at J, with 9 bases in the middle. The CDR3 DNA is TGCGCCAGCAGCCAACTTGACTGGTCCTACGAGCAGTACTTC. This codes for CASSQLDWSYEQYF.

This rearrangement joins TRBV7-6 to TRBJ2-5; 9 nucleotides match TRBD1. Gene TRBJ2-7 matches the end of the DNA better, so the J call may be wrong. CDR3 length: 17 amino acids. Germline V gene data show CDR1 as SGHVS and CDR2 as FNYEAQ. CDR3 in DNA: TGTGCCAGCAGCCCGGGACAGGGCCCACTCGATTACTACGAGCAGTACTTC. Translating gives CASSPGQGPLDYYEQYF.

The gene calls are TRBV4-2 and TRBJ2-2; possible D gene TRBD2, 6 bases. Trimming cost V 0 bases and J 4 bases, with 18 bases left between them. This CDR3 is built from 18 residues. Germline CDR1 reads LGHNA; CDR2 reads YNFKEQ. CDR3 protein: CASSQDSREWVFTGELFF. The DNA for the CDR3 is TGTGCCAGCAGCCAAGATTCCCGGGAGTGGGTTTTCACCGGGGAGCTGTTTTTT.

The genes are TRBV12-5 and TRBJ2-5, with 8 bases aligning to TRBD2. Germline V gives CDR1 LGHNT, CDR2 FRNRAP. Trimming took 7 bases from V and 2 from J; bases not matched to a gene: 6. This CDR3 is 14 amino acids long. CDR3 amino acids: CASARGGIQETQYF. The CDR3, as DNA: TGTGCTAGTGCCCGGGGGGGTATTCAAGAGACCCAGTACTTC.

Within the sample, this clone is medium-sized. V is TRBV27 and J is TRBJ2-1, with TRBD2 matching 7 bases. Germline CDR1 and CDR2: MNHEY and SMNVEV (reference sequence). The CDR3 consists of 18 residues. V shed 1 base, J shed 7 bases, and the junction held 16 bases outside the gene matches. The CDR3 nucleotides read TGTGCCAGCAGTTTATACACCTCGGGGGGATCCTTACGAAATGAGCAGTTCTTC. Protein sequence: CASSLYTSGGSLRNEQFF.

J is TRBJ2-2 and V is TRBV11-2; no clear D gene. Germline CDR1 and CDR2: SGHAT and FQNNGV. The ends were cut back, 3 bases at V and 8 bases at J, with 13 bases in the middle. There are 14 residues in the CDR3. In DNA, the CDR3 is TGTGCCAGCAGCTTTTGGCGGAGACGGGGGGAGCTGTTTTTT. Translating gives CASSFWRRRGELFF.

The V call is TRBV13, the J call TRBJ2-7; tentative D call: TRBD2 (5 bases). This CDR3 is 15 amino acids long. In germline, CDR1 is PRHDT, CDR2 FYEKMQ (reference sequence). Trimming removed 5 bases from V and 3 bases from J, with 17 bases in between. The CDR3 sequence: CASSQGRGSGYEQYF. In DNA, the CDR3 is TGTGCCAGCAGCCAAGGTAGAGGGTCAGGCTACGAGCAGTACTTC. Full variable domain (missing parts from reference TRBV13 and TRBJ2-7): AAGVIQSPRHLIKEKRETATLKCYPIPRHDTVYWYQQGPGQDPQFLISFYEKMQSDKGSIPDRFSAQQFSDYHSELNMSSLELGDSALYFCASSQGRGSGYEQYFGPGTRLTVT.

DNA of the CDR3: TGTGCCAGCAGTTTAGTAACTCCTCAGCCCTACACTGAAGCTTTCTTT. Translation: CASSLVTPQPYTEAFF. V is TRBV27 and J is TRBJ1-1; D is unclear. Germline CDR1 and CDR2: MNHEY and SMNVEV (reference sequence). There are 16 residues in the CDR3. Between the trimmed V and J ends, which lost 2 bases and 3 bases, there was a span of 16 bases.

The V and J genes are TRBV4-1 and TRBJ1-5; D gene unclear. Per germline, CDR1 MGHRA and CDR2 YSYEKL. There are 14 residues in the CDR3. V lost 4 bases, J lost 2 bases, and 9 bases lay in between. CDR3 residues: CASSPPRGNQPQHF. In nucleotides, the CDR3 is TGCGCCAGCAGCCCCCCAAGGGGCAATCAGCCCCAGCATTTT.

This clone was seen a few times. This chain connects TRBV7-2 to TRBJ2-7; D may be TRBD1 or TRBD2 (5 bases each). The CDR3 has 13 amino acids. The V gene's germline CDR1 is SGHTA and CDR2 FQGNSA. V shed 5 bases and J shed 4 bases, with 12 bases lying between them. The DNA of the CDR3 is TGTGCCAGCAGCCCGATCGGGGCTTACGAGCAGTACTTC. This translates into CASSPIGAYEQYF.

This clone is deemed medium-sized. Other DNA sequences within the sample encode an identical CDR3. The genes are TRBV27 and TRBJ2-1; D not certain. The germline V gene has CDR1 MNHEY and CDR2 SMNVEV (reference sequence). V was shortened by 6 bases and J by 3 bases, with 3 bases between the two germline ends. The CDR3 extends over 11 amino acids. The CDR3, as DNA: TGTGCCAGCAGCTTCTACAATGAGCAGTTCTTC. It yields the protein CASSFYNEQFF.

The chain has TRBV6-6 and TRBJ1-1; D not certain. Trimming took 4 bases from V and 3 from J, leaving 15 bases between them. CDR3 size: 15 residues. The germline CDR1 and CDR2 sequences are MNHNY and SVGAGI (reference sequence). The CDR3 spells CASSLAASGDTEAFF. As DNA, the CDR3 is TGTGCCAGCAGTTTAGCAGCCTCTGGGGACACTGAAGCTTTCTTT.

V gene TRBV7-3 combines with J gene TRBJ2-5; 16 bases are a match to TRBD2. This CDR3 is built from 17 residues. The junction had 8 bases not matched to a gene; V was cut back by 5 bases and J by 5 bases. The germline CDR1 and CDR2 sequences are SGHTA and FQGTGA. The CDR3 here is CASSPGTSGRAFETQYF. The CDR3 DNA follows: TGTGCCAGCAGCCCCGGGACTAGCGGGAGGGCCTTCGAGACCCAGTACTTC.

In its sample, this clone ranks as medium-sized. The CDR3 reads CASSIWTELYYGYTF. The CDR3 DNA reads as TGTGCCAGTAGTATTTGGACGGAACTTTACTATGGCTACACCTTC. This sequence joins TRBV19 and TRBJ1-2, with D unclear. The CDR3 length is 15 residues. Germline CDR1 LNHDA, CDR2 SQIVND (reference sequence). Trimming removed 3 bases at V and 3 bases at J, with 14 bases between.

This rearrangement joins TRBV2 to TRBJ2-5, with D possibly being TRBD1 (5 bases). The V gene's germline CDR1 is SNHLY and CDR2 FYNNEI. Trimming took off 7 bases at V and 4 bases at J, with 19 bases between the two ends. The CDR3 contains 15 residues. The chain's CDR3 is CASTSTAALGETQYF. The CDR3 nucleotides are TGTGCCAGCACTTCGACAGCAGCCCTGGGAGAGACCCAGTACTTC.